The T cell receptor beta chain described here comes from a study of human T cells and chemical hapten exposure. This clonotype was picked up many times. Its antigen is unknown. Time point indicated: patch test 1, 2 weeks after DPC sensitization. Specified treatment: therapeutic diphenylcyclopropenone sensitization with weekly scalp DPC. People who gave samples had alopecia, were 18 to 70 years old, and were suitable for DPC. TCRdb re-derived calls from the RACE reads in MiXCR, one entry per CDR3 protein. The table lists some 77,000 distinct CDR3 sequences, approximately 10% of them singletons, with under 1.5% in the top ten. CDR1 LGHDT and CDR2 YNNKEL come from the germline V gene (reference sequence). The CDR3 runs 14 residues. Trimming removed 0 bases from V and 12 bases from J, with 15 bases in between. Overall study results and limits: DPC sensitization did not alter TCRs above 1 in 1000 frequency.

This clonotype originated in a woman in her forties or fifties with alopecia areata. Some clones in this sample may be carry-over from other donors' samples. Sequenced material: whole blood, taken in connection with sensitization to the hapten diphenylcyclopropenone (DPC). The chain recombines TRBV3-1 with TRBJ2-1; tentatively, D is TRBD1 (6 bases). The CDR3 loop reads CASSQDRTEGGQFF. In DNA form, the CDR3 reads TGTGCCAGCAGCCAAGATAGGACAGAAGGTGGGCAGTTCTTC.